This TCR beta chain was observed in a study of T cell repertoires in cytomegalovirus infection. Study-level background: Signatures in public TCR beta sequences pointed to both CMV infection and matching HLA type.

Study-level points and caveats: Adding up the frequency of public TCR beta families identified people who carried CMV plus the relevant HLA. Ex vivo, HLA-C-restricted CMV-specific TCR beta clonotypes prevailed over the rest of the response.

A few counts support this clonotype. Antigen unknown. The CDR3 is 12 residues long. Trimming took 1 base from V and 11 from J, leaving 9 bases between them. TCRdb called the reads again in MiXCR, with one record for every CDR3 protein. The table records just under 550,000 distinct CDR3 sequences, approximately 25% of them present only once. Sequenced sample: PBMCs. The rearrangement uses TRBV12-3 or TRBV12-4 and TRBJ1-3, with D unclear. The TCR comes from a human donor in good health (CMV status not recorded). Some clones in this sample may be carry-over from other donors' samples. The chain's CDR3 is CASSLGGRAIYF. In nucleotides, the CDR3 is TGTGCCAGCAGTTTAGGAGGGAGGGCCATATATTTT.